This is a list of T cell receptor beta chains from one sample in a study of CD8+ T cells in alopecia areata. TCRdb keeps only in-frame clones here, not all; method: immunoSEQ multiplex PCR. The table lists about 200,000 clones, 50% to 60% of them singletons. The material sequenced was CD4+ T cells sorted from blood, taken at week 0. Every receptor here comes from a human donor with alopecia areata. Both conserved end residues are part of each CDR3. Each record gives: D gene, clone size, V gene, J gene, CDR3 DNA, CDR3 protein. D genes are given only for firm matches. Some rows mark clone size as missing; the rest say once, few, many or name a class of expanded clone.

-	few	TRBV6-6	TRBJ2-5	TGTGCCAGCAGCGGGGACGGACAAGAGACCCAGTACTTC	CASSGDGQETQYF
-	few	TRBV29-1	TRBJ2-7	TGCAGCGTCACAACGCACACCGGGGCGTACGAGCAGTACTTC	CSVTTHTGAYEQYF
-	-	TRBV5-6	TRBJ2-4	TGTGCCAGCAACCCTCCGGGGGCGCGAGGGGCCAAAAACATTCAGTACTTC	CASNPPGARGAKNIQYF
-	few	TRBV29-1	TRBJ2-5	TGCAGCGTTGGGGCGGTGTACCAAGAGACCCAGTACTTC	CSVGAVYQETQYF
TRBD2	-	TRBV29-1	TRBJ2-2	TGCAGCGTTACCGGACTAGCGGAAACCGGGGAGCTGTTTTTT	CSVTGLAETGELFF
-	many	TRBV10-3	TRBJ2-3	TGTGCCATCGCAGGGGGGAGCACAGATACGCAGTATTTT	CAIAGGSTDTQYF
-	-	TRBV27	TRBJ1-1	TGTGCCAGCAGTTTAAAGAGGGGTATTAACACTGAAGCTTTCTTT	CASSLKRGINTEAFF
TRBD2	-	TRBV6-1	TRBJ2-1	TGTGCCAGTTCCGGGGGGGTCGGTGAGCAGTTCTTC	CASSGGVGEQFF
TRBD1	few	TRBV29-1	TRBJ1-2	TGCAGCGTTGAAGGACACCGGGACAGGGGAATGTCGTGGGGCTACACCTTC	CSVEGHRDRGMSWGYTF
TRBD1	-	TRBV6-6	TRBJ2-7	TGTGCCAGTACAGGGGGCAGGAACGAGCAGTACTTC	CASTGGRNEQYF
TRBD2	-	TRBV30	TRBJ2-3	TGTGCCTGGAGTCCTGGACTAGCGGGGACGGGAGATACGCAGTATTTT	CAWSPGLAGTGDTQYF
TRBD1	-	TRBV5-1	TRBJ1-2	TGCGCCAGCAGCTTGGAGAACAGGGGGTCCTATGGCTACACCTTC	CASSLENRGSYGYTF
-	-	TRBV19	TRBJ2-3	TGTGCCAGTTCGTCTCAGGGACACACAGATACGCAGTATTTT	CASSSQGHTDTQYF
-	few	TRBV7-2	TRBJ1-2	TGTGCCAGCAGCTTAGCGTTGGACCTCCATGGCTACACCTTC	CASSLALDLHGYTF
-	few	TRBV29-1	TRBJ1-5	TGCAGCGTAGGGAACAGGGTTGGACAGCCCCAGCATTTT	CSVGNRVGQPQHF
-	few	TRBV5-4	TRBJ2-5	TGTGCCAGCAGCTTATATTCGAATCATGAAGAGACCCAGTACTTC	CASSLYSNHEETQYF
TRBD1	few	TRBV7-9	TRBJ2-7	TGTGCCAGCAGCCTCCCGACAGGGACCTACGAGCAGTACTTC	CASSLPTGTYEQYF
TRBD1	-	TRBV5-1	TRBJ2-3	TGCGCCAGCAGCTCCCTGGCCGGGACAGGGGGAACAGATACGCAGTATTTT	CASSSLAGTGGTDTQYF
-	-	TRBV9	TRBJ1-4	TGTGCCAGCAGCGTTGGGGGTTCCAATGAAAAACTGTTTTTT	CASSVGGSNEKLFF
-	-	TRBV14	TRBJ2-5	TGTGCCAGCAGCCAGGGTTGGGAGACCCAGTACTTC	CASSQGWETQYF
-	few	TRBV7-4	TRBJ2-1	TGTGCCAGCAGCTTCACGACTAGTTCAACCGATGAGCAGTTCTTC	CASSFTTSSTDEQFF
TRBD1	-	TRBV5-1	TRBJ1-2	TGCGCCAGCAGCTTGGAAGCGCAGGGGGCAGGAGGCTACACCTTC	CASSLEAQGAGGYTF
-	-	TRBV14	TRBJ1-5	TGTGCCAGCAGCCCGGCAGGGAATCAGCCCCAGCATTTT	CASSPAGNQPQHF
-	-	TRBV29-1	TRBJ2-1	TGCAGCGTTGGAAGGACAGAGGAGCAGTTCTTC	CSVGRTEEQFF
-	-	TRBV29-1	TRBJ2-4	TGCAGCGTTTGGGCTAGCATCTCTTGGGCCAAAAACATTCAGTACTTC	CSVWASISWAKNIQYF
-	-	TRBV2	TRBJ2-3	TGTGCCAGCAGTGTCCTAGTCGAGCGGTATTTT	CASSVLVERYF
-	-	TRBV29-1	TRBJ2-1	TGCAGCGTTGAAGAACGCGAGCAGTTCTTC	CSVEEREQFF
-	many	TRBV15	TRBJ2-7	TGTGCCACCAGTAGGGGCGAGATTGAGAGTGGCGAGCAGTACTTC	CATSRGEIESGEQYF
TRBD2	-	TRBV30	TRBJ2-1	TGTGCATTAGCGGGACTAAATGAGCAGTTCTTC	CALAGLNEQFF
-	-	TRBV9	TRBJ1-6	TGTGCCAGCAGCGCGGGAATGCCCTCCTATAATTCACCCCTCCACTTT	CASSAGMPSYNSPLHF
-	-	TRBV6-6	TRBJ1-5	TGTGCCAGCAGCCACCCCAATCAGCCCCAGCATTTT	CASSHPNQPQHF
-	-	TRBV29-1	TRBJ1-1	TGCAGCGCCGGGCACAATCGAAACACTGAAGCTTTCTTT	CSAGHNRNTEAFF
-	-	TRBV11-1	TRBJ2-7	TGTGCCAGCAACTCCGAAGGCAGTCTCTACGAGCAGTACTTC	CASNSEGSLYEQYF
-	-	TRBV12-1	TRBJ2-2	TGTGCCAGCAGCTTTGGGCAGGGGAGGGAGCTGTTTTTT	CASSFGQGRELFF
TRBD1	-	TRBV13	TRBJ2-7	TGTGCCAGCAGCTTGGGATTGGGACAGATGTACGAGCAGTACTTC	CASSLGLGQMYEQYF
TRBD1	-	TRBV6-5	TRBJ2-2	TGTGCCAGCAGCCGCCGTACAGGGGGGACCGGGGAGCTGTTTTTT	CASSRRTGGTGELFF
TRBD2	few	TRBV9	TRBJ2-6	TGTGCCAGCAGCGTAGGTGGGACTAGCGGGACTGGGGCCAACGTCCTGACTTTC	CASSVGGTSGTGANVLTF
-	few	TRBV11-2	TRBJ2-3	TGTGCCAGCACCTTTAGGGCTCGATCTCTCCGGCGGCATACGCAGTATTTT	CASTFRARSLRRHTQYF
TRBD1	-	TRBV6-6	TRBJ1-5	TGTGCCAGCAGTACCCGACAGGGGGCAAGTCAGCCCCAGCATTTT	CASSTRQGASQPQHF
TRBD1	-	TRBV4-2	TRBJ2-2	TGTGCCAGCAGCCACAGACAGGGAACCCCTAACACCGGGGAGCTGTTTTTT	CASSHRQGTPNTGELFF
-	once	TRBV4-1	TRBJ2-6	TGCGCCAGCAGCCAAGTCGGAACCTCTGGGGCCAACGTCCTGACTTTC	CASSQVGTSGANVLTF
-	few	TRBV5-4	TRBJ1-2	TGTGCCAGCAGCTTGTTAGGTGGAGTAGGCTATGGCTACACCTTC	CASSLLGGVGYGYTF